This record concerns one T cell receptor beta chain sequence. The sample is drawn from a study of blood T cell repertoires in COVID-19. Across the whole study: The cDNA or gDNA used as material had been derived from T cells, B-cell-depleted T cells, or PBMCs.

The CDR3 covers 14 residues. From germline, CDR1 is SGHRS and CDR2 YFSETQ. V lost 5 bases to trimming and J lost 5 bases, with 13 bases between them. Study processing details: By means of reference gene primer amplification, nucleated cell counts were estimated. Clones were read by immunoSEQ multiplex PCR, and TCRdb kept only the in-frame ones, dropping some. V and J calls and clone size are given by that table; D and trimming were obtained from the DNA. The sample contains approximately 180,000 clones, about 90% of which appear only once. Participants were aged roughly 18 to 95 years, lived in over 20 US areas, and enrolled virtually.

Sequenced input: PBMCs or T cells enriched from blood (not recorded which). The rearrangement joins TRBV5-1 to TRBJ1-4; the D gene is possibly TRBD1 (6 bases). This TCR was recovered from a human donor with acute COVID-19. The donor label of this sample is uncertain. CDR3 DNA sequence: TGCGCCAGCAGGAGGGGGACGGTGAATGAAAAACTGTTTTTT. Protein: CASRRGTVNEKLFF.